One and the same sample provided the 21 T cell receptor beta chains below, sequenced in a study of STAT3 mutations in large granular lymphocyte leukemia. The data were produced by immunoSEQ multiplex PCR, yet TCRdb's version contains in-frame clones alone and is incomplete. The data hold about 8,000 clones, with 70% to 80% observed a single time. Study findings and constraints: At least one immunodominant TCR beta clonotype appeared in every T-cell large granular lymphocyte leukemia patient.

These receptors lack a known antigen. Material for sequencing was peripheral blood mononuclear cells. The receptors were sampled from a woman aged 40 to 50 with T-cell large granular lymphocyte leukemia. Some clones in this sample may be carry-over from other donors' samples.

This clone has just one count. This rearrangement joins TRBV5-6 to TRBJ2-7; 12 positions agree with TRBD1. The germline CDR1 and CDR2 sequences are SGHDT and YYEEEE. The CDR3 sequence is 15 residues long. Trimming cost V 4 bases and J 7 bases; bases outside gene matches: 9. The CDR3 region is CASSPGQGALGEQYF. CDR3 DNA sequence: TGTGCCAGCAGCCCGGGACAGGGGGCGTTAGGAGAGCAGTACTTC.

The J gene is TRBJ1-3, the V gene TRBV7-9; tentatively, D is TRBD1 (6 bases). The ends were cut back, 2 bases at V and 1 base at J, with 9 bases in the middle. In germline, CDR1 is SEHNR, CDR2 FQNEAQ (reference sequence). The CDR3 is 15 residues long. CDR3 in amino acids: CASSLHRDSGNTIYF. In DNA form, the CDR3 reads TGTGCCAGCAGCTTACACAGGGATTCTGGAAACACCATATATTTT.

This chain uses TRBV30 with TRBJ1-1; tentative D call: TRBD1 (6 bases). The CDR3 spans 14 residues. With 5 bases removed from V and 6 bases from J, the gap between germline ends came to 19 bases. Per germline, CDR1 GTSNPN and CDR2 SVGIG (reference sequence). The CDR3 loop is CAWGGSGAIAEAFF. In DNA form, the CDR3 reads TGTGCCTGGGGTGGGTCGGGGGCAATTGCTGAAGCTTTCTTT.

This clone appeared once. The rearrangement uses TRBV30 and TRBJ2-5; 9 positions agree with TRBD2. The length of the CDR3 is 13 residues. V was pared by 2 bases and J by 5 bases, with 3 bases of the junction left unmatched. CDR1 is GTSNPN and CDR2 is SVGIG in the germline V gene (reference sequence). This CDR3 reads CAWSSREGETQYF. DNA for the CDR3: TGTGCCTGGAGTTCGCGGGAGGGGGAGACCCAGTACTTC.

This clone showed up just a few times. The same CDR3 is also encoded by other DNA sequences in this sample. The J gene is TRBJ1-5, the V gene TRBV30; no definite D call. The CDR3 is made up of 13 amino acids. Trimming left V 0 bases short and J 0 bases short, with 3 bases between. Germline V gene sequence: CDR1 GTSNPN, CDR2 SVGIG (reference sequence). The CDR3 nucleotides are TGTGCCTGGAGTGTTGATAGCAATCAGCCCCAGCATTTT. Translated: CAWSVDSNQPQHF.

There are a few counts of this clone. CDR3 loop: CASRLAGSYEQYF. CDR3 nucleotide sequence: TGTGCCAGCAGACTAGCGGGTTCCTACGAGCAGTACTTC. This chain links TRBV25-1 with TRBJ2-7, with TRBD2 matching 9 bases. The germline gives CDR1 MGHDK, CDR2 SYGVNS. The CDR3 runs 13 residues. V lost 6 bases, J lost 1 base, and 1 base stayed unmatched.

The chain joins TRBV25-1 to TRBJ2-1; TRBD2 is a possible D gene (5 bases). The CDR3 runs 13 residues. Trimming stripped 6 bases from V and 0 bases from J, with 6 bases between. Germline V lookup: CDR1 MGHDK, CDR2 SYGVNS. The CDR3 sequence: CASRRDSYNEQFF. The CDR3 DNA reads TGTGCCAGCAGACGGGACTCCTACAATGAGCAGTTCTTC.

The chain uses TRBV30 and TRBJ1-4; D is perhaps TRBD1 (5 bases). V dropped 3 bases and J dropped 8 bases, with 10 bases sitting between them. The CDR3 has 12 residues. The V gene's germline CDR1 is GTSNPN and CDR2 SVGIG (reference sequence). CDR3 residues: CAWRSGGEKLFF. CDR3 bases: TGTGCCTGGAGGTCGGGGGGGGAAAAACTGTTTTTT.

The V call is TRBV10-3, the J call TRBJ1-5, with D possibly matching TRBD1 (5 bases). V was pared by 2 bases and J by 6 bases, with 14 bases between. The CDR3 consists of 15 residues. Per germline, CDR1 ENHRY and CDR2 SYGVKD. The CDR3 DNA reads TGTGCCATCAGTGAGGATGAGGGGTACGGTCAGCCCCAGCATTTT. Its translation: CAISEDEGYGQPQHF.

The V and J genes are TRBV30 and TRBJ2-7; D is ambiguous. CDR1 and CDR2 (germline): GTSNPN, SVGIG (reference sequence). CDR3 size: 13 residues. Deletions cut 4 bases from V and 1 base from J, with 11 bases between. CDR3 bases: TGTGCCTGGAAACATTTGGGGTCCTACGAGCAGTACTTC. The encoded protein is CAWKHLGSYEQYF.

The chain carries TRBV6-1 and TRBJ2-5; TRBD2 aligns across 13 bases. Per the germline V gene, CDR1 is MNHNS and CDR2 is SASEGT. The ends lost 8 bases at V and 1 base at J; junction bases unmatched: 4. This CDR3 spans 15 amino acids. CDR3 sequence: CASLGLAGAQETQYF. The CDR3 coding sequence is TGTGCCAGCCTCGGACTAGCGGGGGCCCAAGAGACCCAGTACTTC.

CDR3 in DNA: TGTGCCAGCACGACAGGGGCCCCCTACGAGCAGTACTTC. This encodes CASTTGAPYEQYF. The V and J genes are TRBV13 and TRBJ2-7; the match to TRBD1 covers 8 bases. Germline CDR1 and CDR2: PRHDT and FYEKMQ (reference sequence). This CDR3 is built from 13 residues. Unmatched junction bases numbered 4, after V lost 7 bases and J lost 2 bases.

This chain links TRBV5-6 with TRBJ2-7; no clear D. Germline V gene sequence: CDR1 SGHDT, CDR2 YYEEEE. V gave up 0 bases and J gave up 3 bases, with 10 bases separating them. CDR3 length: 14 residues. CDR3 in amino acids: CASSLEIGIYEQYF. In nucleotides, the CDR3 is TGTGCCAGCAGCTTGGAAATAGGGATCTACGAGCAGTACTTC.

This clone was counted between two and nine times. V usage is TRBV5-8 and J usage is TRBJ1-2; D may be TRBD1 (5 bases). CDR3 length: 15 amino acids. The V gene lost 4 bases and the J gene lost 1 base, with 14 bases spanning the gap. Germline V gene lookup returns CDR1 SGHTS and CDR2 YDEGEE. CDR3 DNA: TGTGCCAGCAGCACTGGACCCCAGGGTAACTATGGCTACACCTTC. It yields the protein CASSTGPQGNYGYTF. Full variable domain (rest looked up from reference TRBV5-8 and TRBJ1-2): EAGVTQSPTHLIKTRGQQATLRCSPISGHTSVYWYQQALGLGLQFLLWYDEGEERNRGNFPPRFSGRQFPNYSSELNVNALELEDSALYLCASSTGPQGNYGYTFGSGTRLTVV.

This clone was seen a single time. In DNA form, the CDR3 reads TGCGCCAGCAGGCCCAGGGGGCTCGATAATTCACCCCTCCACTTT. Translation gives CASRPRGLDNSPLHF. J is TRBJ1-6 and V is TRBV5-1, with 8 bases aligning to TRBD1. This CDR3 is 15 amino acids long. V lost 5 bases, J lost 5 bases, and 6 bases stayed unmatched. Germline-derived CDR1 and CDR2 are SGHRS and YFSETQ.

The chain is built from TRBV6-5 and TRBJ2-7, with TRBD2 matching 8 bases. J was trimmed by 2 bases and V by 0 bases; bases with no gene match: 6. The CDR3 covers 16 residues. Per germline, CDR1 MNHEY and CDR2 SVGAGI. CDR3 DNA sequence: TGTGCCAGCAGTTACTCGATTCCACTAGCGGCCTACGAGCAGTACTTC. Translated: CASSYSIPLAAYEQYF.

This clone was detected only a few times. The chain carries TRBV4-3 and TRBJ1-4; D call uncertain. The V end was cut by 3 bases, the J end by 8 bases, with 7 bases between. Per germline, CDR1 LGHNA and CDR2 YSLEER. CDR3 length: 12 amino acids. The CDR3 loop reads CASSQREEKLFF. The DNA for the CDR3 is TGCGCCAGCAGCCAGAGAGAGGAAAAACTGTTTTTT.

V and J are TRBV7-9 and TRBJ2-5; D is uncertain. V was clipped by 1 base and J by 5 bases, with 2 bases between them. The CDR3 is 11 residues long. Germline-derived CDR1 and CDR2 are SEHNR and FQNEAQ (reference sequence). The DNA of the CDR3 is TGTGCCAGCAGCTTAGTGGAGACCCAGTACTTC. This encodes CASSLVETQYF.

The CDR3 here is CASSLVQASTDTQYF. The DNA of the CDR3 is TGTGCCAGCAGCTTAGTTCAGGCTTCCACAGATACGCAGTATTTT. The J gene is TRBJ2-3, the V gene TRBV7-9; D uncertain. This CDR3 spans 15 amino acids. From germline, CDR1 is SEHNR and CDR2 FQNEAQ (reference sequence). V lost 1 base and J 2 bases, leaving 10 bases between the germline ends.

CDR3 sequence reads: CASSYGLEGNQPQHF. In DNA, the CDR3 is TGTGCCAGCAGTTACGGTTTGGAGGGCAATCAGCCCCAGCATTTT. The gene calls are TRBV6-6 and TRBJ1-5; D unclear. The CDR3 is made up of 15 amino acids. In germline, CDR1 is MNHNY, CDR2 SVGAGI (reference sequence). V was cut by 2 bases and J by 2 bases, with 10 bases left in between.

This clone was found once. V and J are TRBV5-1 and TRBJ1-1; D gene uncertain. CDR1 and CDR2 (germline): SGHRS, YFSETQ. There are 15 residues in the CDR3. Trimming removed 0 bases at V and 3 bases at J, with 12 bases between. This CDR3 is CASSLEEGGYTEAFF. The DNA of the CDR3 is TGCGCCAGCAGCTTGGAGGAGGGAGGGTACACTGAAGCTTTCTTT.